This T cell receptor (beta chain) was captured by sequencing in a study of CD8+CD57+ T cells in acquired aplastic anemia. Study-level background: DNA recovered from sorted CD4+ and CD8+ cells had a mean of approximately 3 ug.

Germline V gives CDR1 KGHDR, CDR2 SFDVKD. The CDR3 has 12 residues. The V segment lost 7 bases and the J segment 8 bases; nucleotides outside the gene matches: 2. Patients who underwent sequencing had shown CD8+CD57+ cell expansion by flow cytometry. All patients had severe acquired aplastic anemia. This clonotype has at least ten counts. For CDR3 and TCR beta VDJ profiling, genomic DNA was the template used. Each CDR3 protein is one row after TCRdb ran MiXCR on the reads. Of some 170,000 distinct CDR3 sequences listed, less than 65% are singletons. The V call is TRBV24-1, the J call TRBJ1-2; 11 positions match TRBD1. The receptor's source is a human donor with aplastic anemia. Sequenced: sorted CD4+, CD8+, or CD8+CD57+ T cells (not recorded which) from PBMCs. DNA of the CDR3: TGTGCCACCAGCCGGACAGGGGGCGGCTACACCTTC. Protein sequence: CATSRTGGGYTF.